These 31 T cell receptor beta chains were sequenced from one sample in a study of blood T cell repertoires in COVID-19 (TCRdb year 2020). Library generation was performed with the immunoSEQ multiplex PCR assay. In TCRdb, the immuneACCESS table is reduced to in-frame sequences with V and J assigned. These tables do not hold every clone; where another copy was compared, an unresolved V gene accounts for under half, and the others remain unexplained. In this sample the table shows 25,000 to 30,000 clones, 81% of which occur a single time. Around 16% of the sample goes to the ten largest clones. What was sequenced was peripheral blood. These receptors all come from an older woman with acute or convalescent COVID-19.

The rearrangement joins TRBV5-1 to TRBJ2-7; D is undetermined. Germline loops: CDR1 SGHRS, CDR2 YFSETQ. The CDR3 length is 13 residues. V was pared by 0 bases and J by 2 bases, with 6 bases between. This chain's CDR3 is CASSLDATYEQYF. CDR3 bases: TGCGCCAGCAGCTTGGACGCTACCTACGAGCAGTACTTC.

This chain links TRBV2 with TRBJ2-2, with 7 bases aligning to TRBD1. The CDR3 has 13 residues. The V gene's germline CDR1 is SNHLY and CDR2 FYNNEI. The trim removed 11 bases at V and 5 bases at J, leaving 8 bases unmatched. CDR3: CAGTLTGTGELFF. The CDR3 nucleotides read TGTGCCGGCACACTGACAGGGACCGGGGAGCTGTTTTTT.

The chain uses TRBV7-3 and TRBJ2-3; tentative D call: TRBD1 (6 bases). The germline V gene has CDR1 SGHTA and CDR2 FQGTGA. V was clipped by 0 bases and J by 2 bases, with 9 bases between them. CDR3 length: 15 residues. The CDR3 DNA follows: TGTGCCAGCAGCTTAACCGGGACAACCACAGATACGCAGTATTTT. It encodes CASSLTGTTTDTQYF.

V is TRBV6-5 and J is TRBJ1-6; D gene unclear. Trimming left V 6 bases short and J 4 bases short, with 13 bases between. The CDR3 runs to 15 residues. Per germline, CDR1 MNHEY and CDR2 SVGAGI. CDR3 sequence reads: CASRHRWEYNSPLHF. In nucleotides, the CDR3 is TGTGCCAGCAGGCACCGCTGGGAGTATAATTCACCCCTCCACTTT.

This clone was observed a single time. This rearrangement joins TRBV28 to TRBJ1-1; D is ambiguous. CDR3 length: 11 amino acids. Germline V gene lookup returns CDR1 MDHEN and CDR2 SYDVKM. V dropped 5 bases and J dropped 9 bases, with 10 bases sitting between them. The CDR3 region has the DNA TGTGCCAGCAGTGGAGGGATCCAAGCTTTCTTT. It codes for CASSGGIQAFF.

This clone was counted once. V is TRBV6-5 and J is TRBJ1-2; TRBD1 matches 9 bases. This CDR3 has 13 amino acids. Germline assignment: CDR1 MNHEY and CDR2 SVGAGI. Trimming cost V 5 bases and J 7 bases; bases outside gene matches: 5. The CDR3 spells CASSRQGERGYTF. The DNA for the CDR3 is TGTGCCAGCAGTCGACAGGGGGAGCGTGGCTACACCTTC.

The genes are TRBV5-5 and TRBJ1-4; 12 bases fit TRBD1. Per the germline V gene, CDR1 is SGHKS and CDR2 is YYEKEE (reference sequence). The CDR3 runs 14 residues. The V and J ends lost 5 bases and 8 bases, in that order; junction bases with no gene match: 4. CDR3 amino acids: CASSRDRGLEKLFF. The CDR3 nucleotides read TGTGCCAGCAGTCGGGACAGGGGGCTCGAAAAACTGTTTTTT.

The V call is TRBV18, the J call TRBJ2-1; the D gene is possibly TRBD2 (6 bases). The V gene lost 4 bases and the J gene lost 2 bases, with 15 bases spanning the gap. The CDR3 runs 16 residues. Germline CDR1 is KGHSH and CDR2 is LQKENI. The CDR3 sequence is CASSLQGGGTYNEQFF. The CDR3 nucleotides read TGTGCCAGCTCACTCCAAGGTGGCGGGACCTACAATGAGCAGTTCTTC.

This clone was found once. The V call is TRBV18, the J call TRBJ1-1; TRBD1 matches 10 bases. Germline loops: CDR1 KGHSH, CDR2 LQKENI. V shed 1 base and J 4 bases; nucleotides not matched to a gene: 0. This CDR3 has 14 residues. The CDR3 DNA sequence: TGTGCCAGCTCACCACGGACAGGGGGCACTGAAGCTTTCTTT. Amino acids: CASSPRTGGTEAFF.

The J gene is TRBJ2-3, the V gene TRBV4-1; possible D gene TRBD2, 6 bases. The V and J ends lost 5 bases and 6 bases respectively, with 21 bases between them. This CDR3 spans 16 amino acids. The germline gives CDR1 MGHRA, CDR2 YSYEKL. The CDR3 protein is CASSVWGDRTLDTQYF. The CDR3 DNA follows: TGCGCCAGCAGCGTATGGGGGGACCGTACGCTTGATACGCAGTATTTT.

CDR3 coding DNA: TGTGCCAGCAGCGTGAGCGGTACCTACCAAGAGACCCAGTACTTC. Its translation is CASSVSGTYQETQYF. V is TRBV9 and J is TRBJ2-5; tentatively, D is TRBD2 (5 bases). The CDR3 runs 15 residues. Germline V gene data show CDR1 as SGDLS and CDR2 as YYNGEE. Trimming took 2 bases from V and 0 from J, leaving 11 bases between them.

V usage is TRBV28 and J usage is TRBJ1-2, with D possibly being TRBD1 (5 bases). Deletions cut 2 bases from V and 8 bases from J, with 9 bases between. This CDR3 contains 12 residues. Germline CDR1 reads MDHEN; CDR2 reads SYDVKM. CDR3 amino acids: CASSLAQVGYTF. The CDR3 bases are TGTGCCAGCAGTTTAGCACAGGTCGGCTACACCTTC.

This rearrangement joins TRBV30 to TRBJ1-2; 7 positions match TRBD1. The junction had 3 bases not matched to a gene; V was cut back by 3 bases and J by 5 bases. The CDR3 length is 12 residues. CDR1 is GTSNPN, CDR2 SVGIG, per germline (reference sequence). The CDR3 bases are TGTGCCTGGAGACAGGGGCCGTATGGCTACACCTTC. This encodes CAWRQGPYGYTF.

V is TRBV6-5 and J is TRBJ2-7; perhaps TRBD2 as D (5 bases). V lost 6 bases and J lost 7, with 16 bases in between. This CDR3 has 13 amino acids. The germline gives CDR1 MNHEY, CDR2 SVGAGI. CDR3: CASSTAGVGEQYF. The CDR3 DNA is TGTGCCAGCAGCACCGCCGGGGTGGGGGAGCAGTACTTC.

This clone was detected only a few times. The chain has TRBV7-9 and TRBJ1-4, with D tentatively TRBD1 (5 bases). Germline CDR1 and CDR2: SEHNR and FQNEAQ (reference sequence). The CDR3 extends over 15 amino acids. Trimming shortened V by 2 bases and J by 6 bases, and 13 bases separated the two germline ends. DNA of the CDR3: TGTGCCAGCAGCTTACCGGCGACAGTGGATGAAAAACTGTTTTTT. It encodes CASSLPATVDEKLFF.

This clone was seen more than once but under ten times. V is TRBV3-1 (or the pseudogene TRBV3-2) and J is TRBJ1-1, with D possibly matching TRBD1 (5 bases). V shed 1 base and J shed 4 bases, with 7 bases lying between them. This CDR3 is 13 amino acids long. CDR1 LGHDT and CDR2 YNNKEL come from the germline V gene (reference sequence). In DNA form, the CDR3 reads TGTGCCAGCAGCCAAGTGGGGGGCACTGAAGCTTTCTTT. Its protein product is CASSQVGGTEAFF.

The CDR3 DNA reads as TGTGCCAGCACCGGGACAGGGGGCGCCCGGAATTCACCCCTCCACTTT. Its translation: CASTGTGGARNSPLHF. V is TRBV21-1 and J is TRBJ1-6; the D call of TRBD1 is as the table states it, not checked on the DNA. TRBV21-1 is a recognized pseudogene. CDR3 length equals 16 residues.

This clone has a single count. The junction departs from the called germline gene at one end, perhaps through a read error. The genes are TRBV12-3 or TRBV12-4 and TRBJ1-1; 8 positions match TRBD1. This CDR3 region has 11 residues. The CDR3: CASRLGQVALF. Here the CDR3 DNA reads TGTGCCAGCAGACTGGGACAGGTCGCTTTGTTT.

The chain has TRBV5-1 and TRBJ2-5; TRBD2 matches at 7 bases. The CDR3 sequence is 14 residues long. V lost 4 bases, J lost 5 bases, and 8 bases stayed unmatched. Germline lookup yields CDR1 SGHRS and CDR2 YFSETQ. The CDR3 DNA is TGCGCCAGCAGCCCGGGGGGAGTGGGGGAGACCCAGTACTTC. This encodes CASSPGGVGETQYF.

There are a few counts of this clone. CDR3 amino acids: CASSHQTSGGLIGWELETQYF. The CDR3 coding sequence is TGTGCCAGCAGCCACCAGACTAGCGGGGGCCTAATCGGATGGGAATTGGAGACCCAGTACTTC. This chain uses TRBV3-1 (or the pseudogene TRBV3-2) with TRBJ2-5, with TRBD2 matching 12 bases. The CDR3 has 21 amino acids. J was trimmed by 5 bases and V by 3 bases; bases with no gene match: 22. Germline-derived CDR1 and CDR2 are LGHDT and YNNKEL (reference sequence).

J is TRBJ2-3 and V is TRBV11-2; D may be TRBD2 (7 bases). Germline loops: CDR1 SGHAT, CDR2 FQNNGV. CDR3 size: 15 residues. V was clipped by 1 base and J by 1 base, with 9 bases between them. The CDR3 bases are TGTGCCAGCAGCTTAGGCGGGGGCGGCACAGATACGCAGTATTTT. This gives the protein CASSLGGGGTDTQYF.

As DNA, the CDR3 is TGTGCCAGTAGTATCGGGACATTGGGGCTCACAGATACGCAGTATTTT. Its protein product is CASSIGTLGLTDTQYF. The genes are TRBV19 and TRBJ2-3; perhaps TRBD1 as D (6 bases). The CDR3 covers 16 residues. The germline V gene encodes CDR1 LNHDA and CDR2 SQIVND (reference sequence). The V and J ends lost 3 bases and 2 bases respectively, with 15 bases between them.

The chain joins TRBV5-1 to TRBJ2-1; TRBD2 agrees at 8 bases. The CDR3 sequence is 15 residues long. V lost 3 bases and J lost 2; bases outside the gene matches: 4. Germline assignment: CDR1 SGHRS and CDR2 YFSETQ. DNA of the CDR3: TGCGCCAGCAGCTCAGACGGGGGGGCCTACAATGAGCAGTTCTTC. This codes for CASSSDGGAYNEQFF. Complete variable domain (other parts from reference TRBV5-1 and TRBJ2-1): KAGVTQTPRYLIKTRGQQVTLSCSPISGHRSVSWYQQTPGQGLQFLFEYFSETQRNKGNFPGRFSGRQFSNSRSEMNVSTLELGDSALYLCASSSDGGAYNEQFFGPGTRLTVL.

V usage is TRBV2 and J usage is TRBJ1-1; D is undetermined. CDR3 size: 13 residues. CDR1 and CDR2 (germline): SNHLY, FYNNEI. V shed 6 bases and J shed 0 bases, with 8 bases lying between them. The CDR3 is CASSPVVNTEAFF. CDR3 DNA sequence: TGTGCCAGCAGCCCGGTTGTGAACACTGAAGCTTTCTTT.

Here the CDR3 DNA reads TGTGCCAGCACCAAGGGGCTCCAAGAGACCCAGTACTTC. It translates to CASTKGLQETQYF. This chain connects TRBV2 to TRBJ2-5; a possible D gene is TRBD1 (5 bases). Germline CDR1 is SNHLY and CDR2 is FYNNEI. The CDR3 sequence is 13 residues long. V shed 7 bases and J shed 1 base, with 10 bases lying between them.

This clone was picked up a small number of times. In nucleotides, the CDR3 is TGCGCCAGCACGGGCGGGGGGAATACAGATACGCAGTATTTT. Its protein is CASTGGGNTDTQYF. This sequence joins TRBV10-2 and TRBJ2-3, with 8 bases lining up with TRBD2. This CDR3 spans 14 amino acids. CDR1 WSHSY and CDR2 SAAADI come from the germline V gene. Trimming cost V 7 bases and J 3 bases; bases outside gene matches: 6.

This chain connects TRBV3-1 (or the pseudogene TRBV3-2) to TRBJ2-3; perhaps TRBD2 as D (5 bases). V dropped 5 bases and J dropped 0 bases, with 24 bases sitting between them. The germline gives CDR1 LGHDT, CDR2 YNNKEL (reference sequence). This CDR3 spans 19 amino acids. CDR3 DNA: TGTGCCAGCAGCGCTAATCGTCCGGACTCCGGGCGTAGCACAGATACGCAGTATTTT. Its translation is CASSANRPDSGRSTDTQYF.

The table lists this clone with a few counts. V and J are TRBV19 and TRBJ1-1; D is ambiguous. CDR1 and CDR2 from the germline V gene are LNHDA and SQIVND (reference sequence). V lost 1 base to trimming and J lost 7 bases, with 10 bases between them. The CDR3 is 13 amino acids. The CDR3 protein is CASSIGREGEAFF. CDR3 DNA sequence: TGTGCCAGTAGTATAGGGAGAGAAGGTGAAGCTTTCTTT.

The chain recombines TRBV19 with TRBJ1-2; D not certain. CDR3 length: 14 residues. CDR1 and CDR2 from the germline V gene are LNHDA and SQIVND (reference sequence). The V gene lost 2 bases and the J gene lost 5 bases, with 12 bases spanning the gap. The CDR3 bases are TGTGCCAGTAGTATAACCCCCCGCGGGTATGGCTACACCTTC. It is translated as CASSITPRGYGYTF.

J is TRBJ1-3 and V is TRBV18; TRBD1 is a possible D gene (5 bases). CDR1 is KGHSH, CDR2 LQKENI, per germline. The ends were cut back, 5 bases at V and 4 bases at J, with 15 bases in the middle. This CDR3 contains 15 residues. CDR3 nucleotide sequence: TGTGCCAGCTCATCCCCGACAGTCTTGGGAAACACCATATATTTT. Translated: CASSSPTVLGNTIYF.

The chain links TRBV25-1 to TRBJ2-7; 10 bases agree with TRBD1. This CDR3 comprises 15 residues. Trimming at V came to 7 bases and at J to 2 bases, leaving 8 bases not matched to a gene. Germline V gene data show CDR1 as MGHDK and CDR2 as SYGVNS. CDR3 bases: TGTGCCAGCACGAAACCCGGACAGGGGGCCTACGAGCAGTACTTC. It is translated as CASTKPGQGAYEQYF.